This T cell receptor (beta chain) came from a study of early T cells in non-severe SARS-CoV-2 infection. Across the whole study: Chains from this unsorted whole-blood bulk RNA could not be paired. Regarding the study as a whole: VDJdb matching favored anti-spike CD8 responses, missing private and CD4 specificities.

V was pared by 0 bases and J by 5 bases, with 15 bases between. CDR3 length equals 16 residues. Germline assignment: CDR1 LNHNV and CDR2 YYDKDF (reference sequence). The table lists this clonotype with many counts. Its antigen remains unknown. Molecules of cDNA were individually given unique molecular identifiers that were attached to them. TCRdb passed the 5' RACE reads through MiXCR, listing each CDR3 protein once. The profile shows roughly 28,000 distinct CDR3 sequences, 3.5% to 5% of them singletons. The sequence was collected from an adult who was a healthcare worker with PCR-confirmed SARS-CoV-2 infection or an uninfected control (not recorded which). This rearrangement joins TRBV15 to TRBJ2-3, with D possibly TRBD1 on 6 matching bases. Material for sequencing was whole blood. The CDR3: CATSRDSGTFGDTQYF. DNA of the CDR3: TGTGCCACCAGCAGAGATAGTGGGACATTCGGAGATACGCAGTATTTT.